One T cell receptor beta chain is described in this entry. The data originate from a study of radiation and T cells in renal cell carcinoma. Trimming took off 1 base at V and 5 bases at J, with 18 bases between the two ends. This CDR3 is built from 16 residues. Looked up from germline, CDR1 is SGHRS and CDR2 is YFSETQ. The time point here: baseline pretreatment blood. Described treatment: 15 Gy SBRT to primary tumor, nephrectomy 4 weeks later. Produced via immunoSEQ multiplex PCR; TCRdb's table is partial and in-frame only. Here the sample spans around 140,000 clones, over 65% being singletons. The sample in question was blood, obtained from a patient whose treatment included radiotherapy and nephrectomy. V usage is TRBV5-1 and J usage is TRBJ1-1; perhaps TRBD1 as D (6 bases). This sequence originates from a woman in her forties or fifties with renal cell carcinoma. CDR3 DNA sequence: TGCGCCAGCAGCTTGCTTTCGGGGGGCGCAGGTACTGAAGCTTTCTTT. Its translation: CASSLLSGGAGTEAFF.